This T cell receptor beta chain was documented in a study of blood T cells in healthy people across ages. With respect to this clonotype: Its antigen is not known.

Germline V CDR1 and CDR2: SGDLS, YYNGEE. CDR3 length: 16 amino acids. The V end lost 4 bases, the J end lost 5 bases, and 18 bases lay between the germline ends. A second PCR, run for about 7 to 11 cycles, used a sample-barcoded 5' primer plus a J-beta primer mix. Each cDNA was tagged by a template-switch adaptor containing 12 random nucleotides. TCRdb itself ran the 5' RACE reads through MiXCR, one entry per CDR3 protein. The table includes hundreds of thousands of distinct CDR3 sequences, 40% to 45% detected once. Study findings and constraints: With age, beta diversity per million T cells declined roughly linearly, significantly by approximately 40.

Sequencing input: blood. The source of this sequence is a woman aged 55-70 years in good health. This chain joins TRBV9 and TRBJ1-4, with TRBD1 as a possible D gene (5 bases). The CDR3 loop reads CASSPAPEGSNEKLFF. The CDR3 DNA reads TGTGCCAGCAGCCCCGCACCGGAGGGGTCGAATGAAAAACTGTTTTTT.